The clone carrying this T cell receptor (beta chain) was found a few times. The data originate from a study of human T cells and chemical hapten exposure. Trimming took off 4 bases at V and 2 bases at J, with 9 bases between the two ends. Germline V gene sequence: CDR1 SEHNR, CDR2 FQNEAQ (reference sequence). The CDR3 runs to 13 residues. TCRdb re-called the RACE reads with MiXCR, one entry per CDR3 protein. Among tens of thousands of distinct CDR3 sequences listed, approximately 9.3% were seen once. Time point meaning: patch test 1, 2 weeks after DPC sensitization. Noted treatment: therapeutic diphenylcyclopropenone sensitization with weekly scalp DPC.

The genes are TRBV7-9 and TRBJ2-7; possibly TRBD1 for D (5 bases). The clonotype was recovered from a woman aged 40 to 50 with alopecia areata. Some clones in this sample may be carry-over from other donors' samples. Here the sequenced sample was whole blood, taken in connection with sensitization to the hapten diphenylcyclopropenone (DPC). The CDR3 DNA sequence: TGTGCCAGCAGCTCAGGGCGCGCCTACGAGCAGTACTTC. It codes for CASSSGRAYEQYF.